A single sample is the source of the 31 T cell receptor beta chains below, sequenced in a study of cytomegalovirus exposure and HLA in healthy donors. It was with 60 Vbeta and 13 Jbeta primers that the PCR ran. The method was immunoSEQ multiplex PCR; TCRdb's version includes in-frame clones alone and lacks a portion of them. The data contain fewer than 200,000 clones, around 68% of them singletons. Sequenced sample: PBMCs. These receptors came from a man aged 50-59 years in good health and CMV-seronegative.

This clone has only a few counts. The chain couples TRBV7-9 to TRBJ2-2; D uncertain. Germline CDR1 and CDR2: SEHNR and FQNEAQ (reference sequence). V lost 3 bases and J lost 6, with 5 bases in between. The length of the CDR3 is 12 residues. The DNA of the CDR3 is TGTGCCAGCAGCTTTCAGTCCGGGGAGCTGTTTTTT. Its translation is CASSFQSGELFF.

V usage is TRBV28 and J usage is TRBJ1-2; possibly TRBD1 for D (5 bases). Germline V lookup: CDR1 MDHEN, CDR2 SYDVKM. The ends were cut back, 3 bases at V and 4 bases at J, with 12 bases in the middle. CDR3 size: 14 residues. CDR3 sequence reads: CASSLRQPAYGYTF. DNA for the CDR3: TGTGCCAGCAGTTTGAGACAGCCCGCCTATGGCTACACCTTC.

This clone was seen just once. J is TRBJ1-5 and V is TRBV7-2; weak D call: TRBD1 (5 bases). Looked up from germline, CDR1 is SGHTA and CDR2 is FQGNSA. The V and J ends lost 1 base and 1 base respectively, with 8 bases between them. This CDR3 comprises 15 residues. The chain's CDR3 is CASSLGQTSNQPQHF. CDR3 DNA: TGTGCCAGCAGCTTAGGACAGACCAGCAATCAGCCCCAGCATTTT.

The chain links TRBV19 to TRBJ1-2, with 8 bases identical to TRBD1. Germline-derived CDR1 and CDR2 are LNHDA and SQIVND (reference sequence). The CDR3 is made up of 12 amino acids. V lost 8 bases to trimming and J lost 2 bases; unmatched junction nucleotides: 1. The CDR3 loop is CASGQGNYGYTF. For the CDR3, the DNA is TGTGCCAGTGGACAGGGCAACTATGGCTACACCTTC.

J is TRBJ2-3 and V is TRBV20-1; D unresolved. CDR3 length equals 11 residues. Trimming cost V 3 bases and J 3 bases, with 4 bases left between them. Germline V gene sequence: CDR1 DFQATT, CDR2 SNEGSKA (reference sequence). CDR3 loop: CSARSTDTQYF. The DNA of the CDR3 is TGCAGTGCTAGGTCAACAGATACGCAGTATTTT.

This chain links TRBV10-3 with TRBJ2-5; 9 nucleotides match TRBD1. The DNA matches TRBJ2-7 better at its end, which makes the J call doubtful. Germline V gene sequence: CDR1 ENHRY, CDR2 SYGVKD. CDR3 size: 15 residues. The CDR3 protein is CAISLQGAYIDEQYF. CDR3 DNA sequence: TGTGCCATCAGCTTACAGGGGGCGTACATCGACGAGCAGTACTTC.

The chain is built from TRBV27 and TRBJ2-7, with D perhaps matching TRBD1 (6 bases). There are 14 residues in the CDR3. From germline, CDR1 is MNHEY and CDR2 SMNVEV (reference sequence). V lost 7 bases, J lost 0 bases, and 13 bases lay in between. CDR3 DNA sequence: TGTGCCAGCAACCCGACAGGACCCTCCTACGAGCAGTACTTC. Protein product: CASNPTGPSYEQYF.

The V and J genes are TRBV5-4 and TRBJ2-3, with TRBD2 matching 10 bases. The CDR3 is 15 amino acids. V gave up 9 bases and J gave up 6 bases; unmatched junction bases: 13. Looked up from germline, CDR1 is SGHNT and CDR2 is YYREEE (reference sequence). DNA of the CDR3: TGTGCCACCAAACTTCTAGCGGGGGTTTCGGATACGCAGTATTTT. Encoded protein: CATKLLAGVSDTQYF.

The genes are TRBV10-3 and TRBJ1-1; D not certain. Looked up from germline, CDR1 is ENHRY and CDR2 is SYGVKD. The germline V and J ends were trimmed by 11 bases and 5 bases, with 15 bases remaining between them. The CDR3 sequence is 12 residues long. In nucleotides, the CDR3 is TGTGCCGCTGGGAACGCGGGGACTGAAGCTTTCTTT. Translated, it gives CAAGNAGTEAFF.

The V gene is TRBV5-1, the J gene TRBJ1-2; D possibly corresponds to TRBD1 (6 bases). The germline V and J ends were trimmed by 0 bases and 3 bases, with 12 bases remaining between them. Germline loops: CDR1 SGHRS, CDR2 YFSETQ. CDR3 length: 15 residues. This CDR3 reads CASSLAGGRDYGYTF. CDR3 in DNA: TGCGCCAGCAGCTTGGCCGGGGGGCGCGACTATGGCTACACCTTC.

The V and J genes are TRBV5-1 and TRBJ2-1; TRBD1 might be the D (6 bases). Germline V gene data show CDR1 as SGHRS and CDR2 as YFSETQ. Trimming cost V 0 bases and J 8 bases, with 18 bases left between them. The CDR3 runs 16 residues. The CDR3 loop is CASSLASRGGGDEQFF. The CDR3 DNA sequence: TGCGCCAGCAGCTTGGCCTCCAGGGGTGGGGGCGATGAGCAGTTCTTC.

V is TRBV7-9 and J is TRBJ1-5, with a tentative D call TRBD1 (6 bases). The V gene's germline CDR1 is SEHNR and CDR2 FQNEAQ (reference sequence). The V end was cut by 5 bases, the J end by 4 bases, with 9 bases between. The CDR3 consists of 13 residues. The CDR3 nucleotides are TGTGCCAGCAGCCCCCAGGGGAATCAGCCCCAGCATTTT. Translation gives CASSPQGNQPQHF.

The chain has TRBV19 and TRBJ1-2, with D possibly being TRBD1 (6 bases). V was shortened by 2 bases and J by 0 bases, with 13 bases between the two germline ends. CDR3 length: 16 residues. CDR1 and CDR2 from the germline V gene are LNHDA and SQIVND (reference sequence). The CDR3 protein is CASSIIRGLANYGYTF. CDR3 coding DNA: TGTGCCAGTAGTATAATCAGGGGCTTAGCTAACTATGGCTACACCTTC.

The chain carries TRBV2 and TRBJ2-3; TRBD2 agrees at 11 bases. This CDR3 is 16 amino acids long. In germline, CDR1 is SNHLY, CDR2 FYNNEI. Trimming took 5 bases from V and 0 from J; bases not matched to a gene: 4. CDR3 sequence: CASSFSGGASTDTQYF. CDR3 sequence (DNA): TGTGCCAGCAGTTTTAGCGGGGGGGCTAGCACAGATACGCAGTATTTT.

The chain uses TRBV10-3 and TRBJ2-3; 8 bases agree with TRBD1. Germline V gives CDR1 ENHRY, CDR2 SYGVKD. V shed 6 bases and J 2 bases; nucleotides not matched to a gene: 7. The CDR3 extends over 15 amino acids. This CDR3 is CAIREDRAITDTQYF. In DNA form, the CDR3 reads TGTGCCATCAGAGAGGACAGGGCGATCACAGATACGCAGTATTTT.

CDR3 in amino acids: CASSLAENEQFF. CDR3 nucleotide sequence: TGTGCCAGCAGCTTAGCGGAGAATGAGCAGTTCTTC. J is TRBJ2-1 and V is TRBV7-3; D not certain. Germline V lookup: CDR1 SGHTA, CDR2 FQGTGA. V was shortened by 2 bases and J by 7 bases, with 6 bases between the two germline ends. The CDR3 sequence is 12 residues long.

The rearrangement uses TRBV5-1 and TRBJ2-1; TRBD2 matches at 11 bases. V lost 1 base to trimming and J lost 0 bases; unmatched junction nucleotides: 3. The CDR3 length is 17 residues. Germline V gene lookup returns CDR1 SGHRS and CDR2 YFSETQ. The CDR3 is CASSLLAGGSSYNEQFF. DNA of the CDR3: TGCGCCAGCAGCTTGTTAGCGGGGGGGAGCTCCTACAATGAGCAGTTCTTC.

This rearrangement joins TRBV18 to TRBJ2-7; D is possibly TRBD1 (6 bases). Germline V lookup: CDR1 KGHSH, CDR2 LQKENI. CDR3 length: 13 residues. Trimming stripped 5 bases from V and 2 bases from J, with 10 bases between. CDR3 in amino acids: CASSDGQTYEQYF. In DNA, the CDR3 is TGTGCCAGCTCAGACGGACAGACCTACGAGCAGTACTTC.

The chain recombines TRBV6-5 with TRBJ1-2; possibly TRBD1 for D (6 bases). CDR1 is MNHEY, CDR2 SVGAGI, per germline. V shed 6 bases and J shed 1 base, with 12 bases lying between them. This CDR3 has 14 residues. Written as DNA, the CDR3 is TGTGCCAGCAGAACCCTACAGGGTAACTATGGCTACACCTTC. It is translated as CASRTLQGNYGYTF.

The V call is TRBV9, the J call TRBJ1-1; no reliable D call. The CDR3 covers 14 residues. V was clipped by 6 bases and J by 1 base, with 13 bases between them. Looked up from germline, CDR1 is SGDLS and CDR2 is YYNGEE. The CDR3 DNA is TGTGCCAGCACCAGGAATTCTGGGAACACTGAAGCTTTCTTT. Its translation is CASTRNSGNTEAFF. Complete variable domain (other parts from reference TRBV9 and TRBJ1-1): DSGVTQTPKHLITATGQRVTLRCSPRSGDLSVYWYQQSLDQGLQFLIQYYNGEERAKGNILERFSAQQFPDLHSELNLSSLELGDSALYFCASTRNSGNTEAFFGQGTRLTVV.

The rearrangement uses TRBV5-1 and TRBJ2-3; weak D call: TRBD1 (6 bases). V dropped 5 bases and J dropped 3 bases, with 10 bases sitting between them. This CDR3 is built from 13 residues. The germline V gene has CDR1 SGHRS and CDR2 YFSETQ. The CDR3 loop reads CASRQGRTDTQYF. The CDR3 nucleotides read TGCGCCAGCAGACAGGGAAGGACAGATACGCAGTATTTT.

This clone was seen only once. The rearrangement joins TRBV5-4 to TRBJ1-4; D may be TRBD1 (5 bases). The CDR3 consists of 16 residues. Per the germline V gene, CDR1 is SGHNT and CDR2 is YYREEE (reference sequence). V lost 3 bases to trimming and J lost 6 bases, with 18 bases between them. CDR3 in DNA: TGTGCCAGCAGCTCGCGCGCGTCCGACAGTCATGAAAAACTGTTTTTT. As protein: CASSSRASDSHEKLFF. Complete variable domain (other parts from reference TRBV5-4 and TRBJ1-4): ETGVTQSPTHLIKTRGQQVTLRCSSQSGHNTVSWYQQALGQGPQFIFQYYREEENGRGNFPPRFSGLQFPNYSSELNVNALELDDSALYLCASSSRASDSHEKLFFGSGTQLSVL.

Here the CDR3 DNA reads TGTGCCAGCAGTAGGACAGGGGGAGGCGGGGAGCTGTTTTTT. Translated: CASSRTGGGGELFF. The genes are TRBV6-5 and TRBJ2-2, with 10 bases that match TRBD1. From germline, CDR1 is MNHEY and CDR2 SVGAGI. The CDR3 totals 14 residues. V was pared by 5 bases and J by 7 bases, with 4 bases of the junction left unmatched.

This clone has a single count. Germline and junction disagree at one end, which may indicate a read error. This sequence joins TRBV28 and TRBJ1-3, with TRBD1 matching 7 bases. The germline V gene encodes CDR1 MDHEN and CDR2 SYDVKM. CDR3 size: 12 residues. DNA for the CDR3: TGTGCCAGCAGGCCTCCAGGGGGGCGATATCATTTT. Its protein product is CASRPPGGRYHF.

V gene TRBV4-1 combines with J gene TRBJ1-5; no clear D. V lost 0 bases and J 3 bases, leaving 6 bases between the germline ends. Germline V gives CDR1 MGHRA, CDR2 YSYEKL. The CDR3 is made up of 14 amino acids. The CDR3 coding sequence is TGCGCCAGCAGCCAAGATAACAACAATCAGCCCCAGCATTTT. This encodes CASSQDNNNQPQHF.

The chain joins TRBV6-4 to TRBJ1-2; D gene ambiguous. V lost 4 bases and J lost 7, with 19 bases in between. This CDR3 is built from 15 residues. Germline V gene lookup returns CDR1 MRHNA and CDR2 SNTAGT. The CDR3 DNA sequence: TGTGCCAGCAGTGTCTCAGCCTCAGGAGGGTTTGGCTACACCTTC. Its translation is CASSVSASGGFGYTF.

The chain links TRBV5-1 to TRBJ2-1, with TRBD2 matching 7 bases. V was pared by 5 bases and J by 5 bases, with 7 bases of the junction left unmatched. The CDR3 length is 14 residues. Germline CDR1 SGHRS, CDR2 YFSETQ. The CDR3 here is CASRLGDYHNEQFF. In DNA, the CDR3 is TGCGCCAGCAGGCTGGGGGACTACCACAATGAGCAGTTCTTC.

The chain combines TRBV7-8 with TRBJ2-7; possible D gene TRBD1, 5 bases. V was cut by 1 base and J by 1 base, with 11 bases left in between. The CDR3 spans 15 residues. Per germline, CDR1 SGHVS and CDR2 FQNEAQ. This chain's CDR3 is CASSLDPGFSYEQYF. In DNA, the CDR3 is TGTGCCAGCAGCTTAGATCCAGGGTTTTCCTACGAGCAGTACTTC.

This chain connects TRBV11-2 to TRBJ1-1, with D possibly being TRBD1 (5 bases). The CDR3 spans 12 residues. Germline V lookup: CDR1 SGHAT, CDR2 FQNNGV. V lost 5 bases to trimming and J lost 5 bases, with 9 bases between them. CDR3 coding DNA: TGTGCCAGCAGCCCGGGGGGGACTGAAGCTTTCTTT. It yields the protein CASSPGGTEAFF.

This clone has just one count. The J gene is TRBJ2-5, the V gene TRBV4-1; tentatively, D is TRBD2 (5 bases). The CDR3 length is 15 residues. The V end lost 1 base, the J end lost 5 bases, and 14 bases lay between the germline ends. Germline V lookup: CDR1 MGHRA, CDR2 YSYEKL. The CDR3: CASSQGLLERETQYF. The CDR3 region has the DNA TGCGCCAGCAGCCAAGGCCTGCTGGAGCGGGAGACCCAGTACTTC.

The chain joins TRBV28 to TRBJ2-1, with TRBD1 matching 11 bases. Germline loops: CDR1 MDHEN, CDR2 SYDVKM. V shed 2 bases and J 7 bases; nucleotides not matched to a gene: 4. The CDR3 is 15 residues long. The CDR3 nucleotides read TGTGCCAGCAGTTTAGAGGGACAGGGGGTTAATGAGCAGTTCTTC. This encodes CASSLEGQGVNEQFF.